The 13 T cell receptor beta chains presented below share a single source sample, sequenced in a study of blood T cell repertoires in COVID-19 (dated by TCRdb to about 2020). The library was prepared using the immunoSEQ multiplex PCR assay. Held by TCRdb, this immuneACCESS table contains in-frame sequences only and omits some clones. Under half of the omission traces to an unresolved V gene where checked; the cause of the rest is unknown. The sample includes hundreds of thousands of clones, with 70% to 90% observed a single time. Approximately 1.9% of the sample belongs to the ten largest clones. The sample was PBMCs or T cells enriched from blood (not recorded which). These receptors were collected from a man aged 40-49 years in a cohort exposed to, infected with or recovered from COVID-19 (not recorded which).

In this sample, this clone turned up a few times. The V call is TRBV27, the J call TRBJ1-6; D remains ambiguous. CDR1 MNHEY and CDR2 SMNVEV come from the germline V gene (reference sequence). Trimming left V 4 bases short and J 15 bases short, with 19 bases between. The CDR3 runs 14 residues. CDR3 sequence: CASSYDSLAPDLHF. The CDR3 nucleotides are TGTGCCAGCAGTTACGACTCCCTGGCACCAGACCTCCACTTT.

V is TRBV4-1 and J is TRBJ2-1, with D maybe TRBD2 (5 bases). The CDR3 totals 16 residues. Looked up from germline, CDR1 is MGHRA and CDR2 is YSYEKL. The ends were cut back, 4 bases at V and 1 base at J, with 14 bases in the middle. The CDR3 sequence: CASSPTGRRSYNEQFF. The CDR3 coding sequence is TGCGCCAGCAGCCCCACGGGGAGAAGGTCCTACAATGAGCAGTTCTTC.

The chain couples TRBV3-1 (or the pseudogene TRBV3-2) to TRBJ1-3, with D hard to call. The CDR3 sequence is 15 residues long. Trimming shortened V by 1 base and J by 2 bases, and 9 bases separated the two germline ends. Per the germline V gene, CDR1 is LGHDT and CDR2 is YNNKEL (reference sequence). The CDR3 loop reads CASSQAVTAGNTIYF. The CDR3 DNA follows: TGTGCCAGCAGCCAAGCGGTCACAGCTGGAAACACCATATATTTT.

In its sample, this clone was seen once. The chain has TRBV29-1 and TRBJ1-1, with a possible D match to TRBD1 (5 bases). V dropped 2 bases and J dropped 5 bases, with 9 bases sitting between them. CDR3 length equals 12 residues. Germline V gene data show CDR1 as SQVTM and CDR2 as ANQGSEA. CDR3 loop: CSVERGRTEAFF. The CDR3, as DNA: TGCAGCGTTGAACGGGGGAGGACTGAAGCTTTCTTT.

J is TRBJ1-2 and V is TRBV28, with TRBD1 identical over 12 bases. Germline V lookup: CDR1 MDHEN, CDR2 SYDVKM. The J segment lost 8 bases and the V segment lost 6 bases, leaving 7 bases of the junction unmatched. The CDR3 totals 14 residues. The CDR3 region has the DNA TGTGCCAGCAGCTCACGCGGGACAGGGGGCGGCTACACCTTC. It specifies CASSSRGTGGGYTF.

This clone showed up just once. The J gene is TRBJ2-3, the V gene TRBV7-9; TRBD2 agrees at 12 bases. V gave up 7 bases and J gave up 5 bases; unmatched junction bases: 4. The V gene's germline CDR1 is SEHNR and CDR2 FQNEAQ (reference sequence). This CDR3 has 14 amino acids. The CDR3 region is CASIPGLAGDTQYF. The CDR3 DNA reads TGTGCCAGCATCCCGGGACTAGCGGGAGATACGCAGTATTTT.

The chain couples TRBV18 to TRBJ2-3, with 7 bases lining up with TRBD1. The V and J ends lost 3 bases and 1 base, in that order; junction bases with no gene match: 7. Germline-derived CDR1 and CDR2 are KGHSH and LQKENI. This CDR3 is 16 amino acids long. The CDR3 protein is CASSPQDRLGTDTQYF. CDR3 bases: TGTGCCAGCTCACCCCAGGACAGGCTTGGCACAGATACGCAGTATTTT.

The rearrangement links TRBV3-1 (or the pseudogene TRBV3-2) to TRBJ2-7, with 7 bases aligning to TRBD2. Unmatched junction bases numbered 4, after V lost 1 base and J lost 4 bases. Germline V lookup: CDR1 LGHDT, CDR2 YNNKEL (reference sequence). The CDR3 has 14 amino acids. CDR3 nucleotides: TGTGCCAGCAGCCAAGGGTTTAGCGGGTACGAGCAGTACTTC. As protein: CASSQGFSGYEQYF.

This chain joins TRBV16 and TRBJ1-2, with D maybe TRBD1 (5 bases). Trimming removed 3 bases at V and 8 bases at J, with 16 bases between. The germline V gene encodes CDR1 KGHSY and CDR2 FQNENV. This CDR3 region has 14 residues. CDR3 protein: CASSHFIREGGYTF. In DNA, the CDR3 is TGTGCCAGCAGCCACTTTATCAGGGAGGGAGGCTACACCTTC. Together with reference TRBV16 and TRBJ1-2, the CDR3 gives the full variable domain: GEEVAQTPKHLVRGEGQKAKLYCAPIKGHSYVFWYQQVLKNEFKFLISFQNENVFDETGMPKERFSAKCLPNSPCSLEIQATKLEDSAVYFCASSHFIREGGYTFGSGTRLTVV.

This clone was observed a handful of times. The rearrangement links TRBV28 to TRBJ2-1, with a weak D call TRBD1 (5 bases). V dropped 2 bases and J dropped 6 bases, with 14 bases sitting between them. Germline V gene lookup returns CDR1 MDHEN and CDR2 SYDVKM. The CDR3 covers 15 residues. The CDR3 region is CASSLRQGSGNEQFF. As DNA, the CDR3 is TGTGCCAGCAGTTTAAGGCAGGGATCCGGCAATGAGCAGTTCTTC.

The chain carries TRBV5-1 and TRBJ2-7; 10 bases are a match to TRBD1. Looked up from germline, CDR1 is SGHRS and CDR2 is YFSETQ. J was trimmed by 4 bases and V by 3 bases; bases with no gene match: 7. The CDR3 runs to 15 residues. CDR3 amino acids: CASSSPGTGVYEQYF. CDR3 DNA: TGCGCCAGCAGCTCCCCCGGGACAGGGGTATACGAGCAGTACTTC.

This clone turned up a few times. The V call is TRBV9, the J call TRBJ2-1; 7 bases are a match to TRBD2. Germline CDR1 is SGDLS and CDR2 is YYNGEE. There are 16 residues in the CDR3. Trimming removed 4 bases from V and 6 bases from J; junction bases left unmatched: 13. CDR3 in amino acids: CASSPQSGGFGNEQFF. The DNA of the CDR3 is TGTGCCAGCAGCCCCCAATCGGGAGGATTCGGCAATGAGCAGTTCTTC.

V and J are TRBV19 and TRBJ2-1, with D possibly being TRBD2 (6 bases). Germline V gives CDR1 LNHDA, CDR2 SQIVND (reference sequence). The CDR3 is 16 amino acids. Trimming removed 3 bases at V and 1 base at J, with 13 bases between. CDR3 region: CASSMGDGSSYNEQFF. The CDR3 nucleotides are TGTGCCAGTAGTATGGGGGACGGGAGTTCCTACAATGAGCAGTTCTTC.